This section outlines one TCR beta chain sequence together with its context. This specimen comes from a study of cytomegalovirus exposure and HLA in healthy donors. The PCR used 60 Vbeta and 13 Jbeta primers. Here immunoSEQ multiplex PCR was the method, and the copy in TCRdb shows in-frame clones only, minus some. The table lists roughly 170,000 clones, around 82% of them singletons. There are 15 residues in the CDR3. V trimming: 5 bases; J trimming: 0 bases; junction bases outside the gene matches: 3. Germline assignment: CDR1 MDHEN and CDR2 SYDVKM. The sample was PBMCs. The J gene is TRBJ2-1, the V gene TRBV28; 8 nucleotides match TRBD1. This clonotype was obtained from a man younger than 45 in good health and CMV-seronegative. The CDR3 protein is CASSLTGGSYNEQFF. CDR3 sequence (DNA): TGTGCCAGCAGTCTTACAGGGGGCTCCTACAATGAGCAGTTCTTC.